This TCR beta chain appears in the sequencing data of a study of shared clonotypes between healthy human individuals (dated by TCRdb to about 2020). Concerning the study at large: The cohort comprised two women and three men aged 18 to 49 years. Libraries were prepared and TCR repertoires were sequenced by different laboratories using diverse techniques, in order to increase sequencing depth and limit assay-specific biases. Leukapheresis yielded between about 0.85 and 10 billion PBMCs per donor. Blood TCR repertoires of 5 or 6 healthy adults were deeply sequenced to estimate repertoire size and the extent of clonotype sharing between individuals. For each donor, CD4 naive and CD4 memory were each run on three plates, CD8 naive on two plates, and CD8 memory on one plate. Overall study outcomes, separate from this receptor: Estimated clonotype richness was generally larger for naive than for memory subsets. Sampling was limited to blood, and TCR repertoires in tissue likely differ from TCR repertoires in blood. When several donors were compared, the shared fraction of clonotypes was 5% to 6.5% for naive CD4, about 4% for naive CD8, about 2.4% for memory CD4, and 0.35% to 0.5% for memory CD8. Even with the large sequencing depth, rarefaction of the sorted-subset datasets indicated that sequencing was incomplete. Based on pairwise subsampling, the degree of clonotype sharing among donors was expected to be affected by sequencing depth. Because the study included only a small number of donors, the genetic and exposure-history diversity represented was limited. Clonotypes shared by all four sorted-subset donors showed higher generation probabilities than non-shared clonotypes.

The donors were healthy, HIV-negative adults with no recently reported acute infections or vaccinations. Every donor was a Caucasian adult residing in Nashville, Tennessee, USA. CD4+ T cells were enriched by magnetic negative selection; naive cells were then positively selected on CD45RA, and the negative fraction formed the memory subset. Blood was obtained by leukapheresis, after which PBMCs were separated by Ficoll-Histopaque density gradient centrifugation and cryopreserved in liquid nitrogen vapor phase. Purity and quantity of every magnetically sorted T cell population were checked by analytical flow cytometry. Genomic DNA was isolated from each sorted fraction and quantified by UV absorbance on a Nanodrop 2000c. Based on the germline V gene, the CDR1 and CDR2 sequences are KGHSH and LQKENI. The CDR3 contains 11 residues, cysteine and phenylalanine counted. Here the CDR3 DNA is all that survives: 33 bases in frame from base 1. A distance of 5 bases separates the germline ends of V and J, which lose 8 bases and 0 bases respectively.

About this clone itself: Its antigen has not been determined. Base qualities were left out, and no much larger clone turns up one base away.

Using the deep immunoSEQ assay, TCR CDR3 regions were amplified from genomic DNA by multiplex PCR. Genomic DNA extracted from each cell subset was distributed evenly over all wells of several immunoSEQ 96-well plates, and each plate served as one replicate. For sorted subsets, each replicate PCR was loaded with around 200 ng genomic DNA, equivalent to some 27,000 T cell genomes. The purified libraries were quantified using a Qubit 3.0 fluorometer, sized with a Bioanalyzer 2100, and then quantified again using the KAPA Library Quantification kit. Every immunoSEQ 96-well plate was sequenced on a dedicated single-read 150-cycle Illumina NextSeq 550 flow cell. The study's processing was this. The immunoSEQ output contained only junctional sequences without quality scores, so filtering could not match that applied to full-length reads. To assign V/J genes and CDR3, sequences were annotated against IMGT germline references using PyIR, a Python wrapper for IgBLAST v1.9. Reads were filtered out if the reads had weak V/J assignments (E-value above 1e-6), no CDR3, stop codons, out-of-frame junctions, or ambiguous translated residues. V3J clonotypes were defined as sequences sharing an identical inferred V gene, J gene, and CDR3 amino acid sequence. The percentage overlap between two repertoires was calculated by dividing the number of shared unique clonotypes by the size of the smaller repertoire. Repertoire richness was assessed with RTK rarefaction, the Chao1 estimator, and Recon v2.1 estimates of unobserved clonotypes. OLGA was used to compute generation probabilities for all TCRbeta clonotypes that the gDNA method yielded from a few donors. Sourced from immuneACCESS, this table was stored by TCRdb with only in-frame sequences that have V and J called. A share of the clones is absent; for the studies checked, an unresolved V gene accounts for under half, and the remainder has no known explanation. The V and J calls and clone size come from that table; D and trimming were worked out from the DNA. Across this sample there are millions of clones, with around 95% seen only once. The ten largest clones represent about 0.13% of the sample.

The clonotype originates from a man between 18 and 35 years old in good health. Sequences were obtained from naive CD4+ T cells sorted from blood. The cell subset or site label corresponds to: CD45RA+ positively selected. In this chain, TRBV18 is recombined with TRBJ2-7; no D segment can be confidently identified. The sequence in DNA is TGTGCCAGCCGAAGCTCCTACGAGCAGTACTTC. It translates as CASRSSYEQYF.